Below, 12 T cell receptor beta chains from the same sample are listed, as sequenced in a study of vaccination and CD4 T cells after COVID-19. Treatment noted: approximately 10-day PBMC culture with coronavirus spike peptide pools or control peptides (ViraFEST assay). CD4+ T cells that came from the unexposed donor were collected before the COVID-19 pandemic (2011-2018). No cognate antigen is known for these TCRs. Sequence data for DNA of cultured CD4+ T cells were generated by the Oncomine TCR Beta short-read assay. A single record per CDR3 protein comes from TCRdb applying MiXCR to the PCR reads. The data hold about 4,600 distinct CDR3 sequences, with approximately 58% observed a single time. The sample taken for sequencing was CD4+ T cells from blood, cultured in vitro. These receptors were obtained from a human donor in good health.

The chain has TRBV6-1 and TRBJ2-2; no clear D. Between the trimmed V and J ends, which lost 3 bases and 5 bases, there was a span of 10 bases. CDR1 MNHNS and CDR2 SASEGT come from the germline V gene. The length of the CDR3 is 14 residues. CDR3 sequence reads: CASSDLGKTGELFF. CDR3 DNA: TGTGCCAGCAGTGACCTAGGAAAAACCGGGGAGCTGTTTTTT.

The genes are TRBV6-4 and TRBJ1-3, with 7 bases identical to TRBD1. This CDR3 is built from 14 residues. CDR1 is MRHNA and CDR2 is SNTAGT in the germline V gene. The V segment lost 7 bases and the J segment 4 bases; nucleotides outside the gene matches: 7. The CDR3 nucleotides read TGTGCCAGCACCAATAAGACAGGGGGAAACACCATATATTTT. Its protein product is CASTNKTGGNTIYF.

The rearrangement joins TRBV7-2 to TRBJ2-3, with D perhaps matching TRBD1 or TRBD2 (5 bases each). This CDR3 spans 15 amino acids. V lost 1 base and J lost 2, with 10 bases in between. CDR1 SGHTA and CDR2 FQGNSA come from the germline V gene. The CDR3 coding sequence is TGTGCCAGCAGCTTAGACCGGGGCACCACAGATACGCAGTATTTT. Protein product: CASSLDRGTTDTQYF.

In regard to this clonotype: An end of the junction differs from the germline gene, which may be a read error. The CDR3: CASSVFRNEQFF. The CDR3 nucleotides are TGTGCCAGCAGTGTATTCCGGAATGAGCAGTTCTTC. The rearrangement uses TRBV10-3 and TRBJ2-1; D unclear. This CDR3 spans 12 amino acids. Germline CDR1 is ENHRY and CDR2 is SYGVKD.

This clonotype showed up just a few times. The rearrangement uses TRBV6-1 and TRBJ2-7, with 10 bases fitting TRBD2. The CDR3 sequence is 15 residues long. Germline loops: CDR1 MNHNS, CDR2 SASEGT. The V segment lost 2 bases and the J segment 4 bases; nucleotides outside the gene matches: 5. CDR3 bases: TGTGCCAGCAGTGAAACGAGCGGGAGGGCTTACGAGCAGTACTTC. The encoded protein is CASSETSGRAYEQYF.

V is TRBV6-2 or TRBV6-3 and J is TRBJ2-1, with 7 bases fitting TRBD1. The CDR3 length is 13 residues. With 7 bases clipped from V and 13 bases from J, the junction kept 13 bases outside the gene matches. Germline lookup yields CDR1 MNHEY and CDR2 SVGEGT. The CDR3 sequence is CASTGSGTVEQFF. The CDR3 region has the DNA TGTGCCAGCACCGGTTCCGGGACAGTCGAACAGTTCTTC.

The J gene is TRBJ1-5, the V gene TRBV28; maybe TRBD1 (6 bases). V lost 6 bases, J lost 6 bases, and 12 bases lay in between. This CDR3 is built from 13 residues. Germline V gives CDR1 MDHEN, CDR2 SYDVKM. The CDR3 here is CASSRQAGQPQHF. CDR3 DNA sequence: TGTGCCAGCAGCAGACAGGCGGGTCAGCCCCAGCATTTT.

This clonotype was found once. V gene TRBV7-9 combines with J gene TRBJ2-2; no clear D. Germline lookup yields CDR1 SEHNR and CDR2 FQNEAQ (reference sequence). Trimming stripped 5 bases from V and 2 bases from J, with 15 bases between. The CDR3 runs 16 residues. The CDR3 reads CASSPTFGANTGELFF. DNA for the CDR3: TGTGCCAGCAGCCCGACTTTTGGCGCCAACACCGGGGAGCTGTTTTTT.

This clonotype was seen more than once but under ten times. V usage is TRBV20-1 and J usage is TRBJ1-5; D is possibly TRBD1 (6 bases). Germline assignment: CDR1 DFQATT and CDR2 SNEGSKA (reference sequence). This CDR3 is 14 amino acids long. Trimming shortened V by 3 bases and J by 2 bases, and 11 bases separated the two germline ends. The CDR3 loop is CSARPGQGNQPQHF. The CDR3, as DNA: TGCAGTGCTAGGCCGGGACAAGGCAATCAGCCCCAGCATTTT.

The chain recombines TRBV20-1 with TRBJ1-6, with TRBD1 identical over 7 bases. CDR1 is DFQATT and CDR2 is SNEGSKA in the germline V gene (reference sequence). After removal of 6 bases from V and 10 bases from J, the junction contained 9 bases not matched to a gene. This CDR3 spans 13 amino acids. CDR3 bases: TGCAGTGCGAAACGACAGGGATGGTCACCCCTCCACTTT. The encoded protein is CSAKRQGWSPLHF.

V gene TRBV7-6 combines with J gene TRBJ2-1; weak D call: TRBD2 (5 bases). CDR1 is SGHVS, CDR2 FNYEAQ, per germline. CDR3 size: 15 residues. V was pared by 6 bases and J by 0 bases, with 12 bases between. CDR3 loop: CASSRSDRSYNEQFF. The CDR3 nucleotides are TGTGCCAGCAGTCGTAGCGATCGCTCCTACAATGAGCAGTTCTTC.

This clonotype was recorded a few times. This sequence joins TRBV7-9 and TRBJ1-4; D is unresolved. V dropped 2 bases and J dropped 3 bases, with 10 bases sitting between them. This CDR3 spans 15 amino acids. CDR1 and CDR2 (germline): SEHNR, FQNEAQ (reference sequence). The CDR3 DNA reads TGTGCCAGCAGCTTAAAGTCAGCGCCTAATGAAAAACTGTTTTTT. Translation: CASSLKSAPNEKLFF.